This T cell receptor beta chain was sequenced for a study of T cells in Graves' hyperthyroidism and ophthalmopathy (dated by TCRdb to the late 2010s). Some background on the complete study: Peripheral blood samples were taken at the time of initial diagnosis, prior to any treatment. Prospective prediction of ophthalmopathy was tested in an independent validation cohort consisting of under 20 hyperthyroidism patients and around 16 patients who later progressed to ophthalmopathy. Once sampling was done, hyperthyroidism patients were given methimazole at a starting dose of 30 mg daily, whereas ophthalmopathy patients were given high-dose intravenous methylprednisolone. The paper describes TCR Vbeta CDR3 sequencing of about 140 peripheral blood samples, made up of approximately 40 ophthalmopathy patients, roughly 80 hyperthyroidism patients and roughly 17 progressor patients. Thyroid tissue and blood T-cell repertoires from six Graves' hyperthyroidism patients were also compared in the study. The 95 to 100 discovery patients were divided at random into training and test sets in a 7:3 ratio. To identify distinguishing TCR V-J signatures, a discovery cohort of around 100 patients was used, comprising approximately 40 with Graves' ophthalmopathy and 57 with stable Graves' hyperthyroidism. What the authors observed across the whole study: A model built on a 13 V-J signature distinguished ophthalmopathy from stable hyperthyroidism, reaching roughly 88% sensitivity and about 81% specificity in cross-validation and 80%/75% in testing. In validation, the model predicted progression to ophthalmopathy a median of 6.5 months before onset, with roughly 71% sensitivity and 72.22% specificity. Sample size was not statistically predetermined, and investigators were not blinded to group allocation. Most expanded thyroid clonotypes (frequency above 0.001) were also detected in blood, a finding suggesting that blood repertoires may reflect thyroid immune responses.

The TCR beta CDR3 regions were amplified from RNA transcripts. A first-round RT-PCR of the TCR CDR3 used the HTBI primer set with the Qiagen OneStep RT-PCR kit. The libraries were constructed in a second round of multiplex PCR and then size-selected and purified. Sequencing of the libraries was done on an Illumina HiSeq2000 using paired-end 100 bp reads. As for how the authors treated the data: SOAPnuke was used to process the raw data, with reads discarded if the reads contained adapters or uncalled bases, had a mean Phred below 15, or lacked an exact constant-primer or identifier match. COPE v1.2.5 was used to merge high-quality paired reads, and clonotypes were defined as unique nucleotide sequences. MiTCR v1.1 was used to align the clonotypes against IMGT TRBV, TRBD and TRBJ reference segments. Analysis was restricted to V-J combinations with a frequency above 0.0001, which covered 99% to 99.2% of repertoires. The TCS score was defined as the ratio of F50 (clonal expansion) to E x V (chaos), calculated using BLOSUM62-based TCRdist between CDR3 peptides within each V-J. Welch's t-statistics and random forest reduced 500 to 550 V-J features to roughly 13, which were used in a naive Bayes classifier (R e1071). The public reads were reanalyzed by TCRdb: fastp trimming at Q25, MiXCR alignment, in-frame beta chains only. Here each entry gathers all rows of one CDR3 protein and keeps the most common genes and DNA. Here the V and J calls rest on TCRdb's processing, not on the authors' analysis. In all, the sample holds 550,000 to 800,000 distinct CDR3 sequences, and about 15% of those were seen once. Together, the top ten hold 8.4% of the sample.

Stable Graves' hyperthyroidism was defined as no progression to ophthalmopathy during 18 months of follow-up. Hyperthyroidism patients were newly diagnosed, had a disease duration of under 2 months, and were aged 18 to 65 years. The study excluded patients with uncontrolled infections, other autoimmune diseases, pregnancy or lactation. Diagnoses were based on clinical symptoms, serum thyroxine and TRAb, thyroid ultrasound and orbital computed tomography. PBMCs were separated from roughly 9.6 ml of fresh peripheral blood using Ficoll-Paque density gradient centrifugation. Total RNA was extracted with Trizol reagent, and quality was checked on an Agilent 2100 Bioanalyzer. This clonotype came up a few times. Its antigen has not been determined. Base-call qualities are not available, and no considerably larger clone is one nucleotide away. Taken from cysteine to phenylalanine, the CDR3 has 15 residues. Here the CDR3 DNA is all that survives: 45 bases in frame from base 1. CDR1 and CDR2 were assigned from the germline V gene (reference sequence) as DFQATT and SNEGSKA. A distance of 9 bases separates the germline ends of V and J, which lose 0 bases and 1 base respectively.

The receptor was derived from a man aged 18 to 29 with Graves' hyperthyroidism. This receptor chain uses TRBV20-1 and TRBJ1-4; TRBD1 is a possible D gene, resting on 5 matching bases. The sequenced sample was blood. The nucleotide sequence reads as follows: TGCAGTGCTAGAGACTGGAGGGGAACTAATGAAAAACTGTTTTTT. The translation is CSARDWRGTNEKLFF.